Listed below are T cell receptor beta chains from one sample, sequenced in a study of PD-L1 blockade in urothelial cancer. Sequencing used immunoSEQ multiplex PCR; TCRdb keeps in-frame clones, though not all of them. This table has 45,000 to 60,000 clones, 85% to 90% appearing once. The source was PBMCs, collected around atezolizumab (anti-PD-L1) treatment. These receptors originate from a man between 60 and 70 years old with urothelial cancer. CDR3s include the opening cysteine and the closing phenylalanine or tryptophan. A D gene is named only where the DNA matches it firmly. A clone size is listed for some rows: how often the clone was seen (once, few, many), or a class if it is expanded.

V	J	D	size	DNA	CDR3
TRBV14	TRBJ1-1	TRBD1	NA	TGTGCCAGCAGCCAAACAAGATCGACAGGGGTGGGAACTGAAGCTTTCTTT	CASSQTRSTGVGTEAFF
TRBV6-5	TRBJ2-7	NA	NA	TGTGCCAGCAGGTCTAATAAATACGAGCAGTACTTC	CASRSNKYEQYF
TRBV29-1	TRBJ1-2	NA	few	TGCAGCGTTGCAAATAACTATGGCTACACCTTC	CSVANNYGYTF
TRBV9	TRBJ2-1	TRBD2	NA	TGTGCCAGCAGCGCTGTCGGGGGGTCCTACAATGAGCAGTTCTTC	CASSAVGGSYNEQFF
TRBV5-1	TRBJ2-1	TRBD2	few	TGCGCCAGCAGCTTTGGAGCGGGGGGGCTCAATGAGCAGTTCTTC	CASSFGAGGLNEQFF
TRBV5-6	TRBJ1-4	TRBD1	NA	TGTGCCAGCAGCAGCGGACAGGGACGGGGTGAAAAACTGTTTTTT	CASSSGQGRGEKLFF
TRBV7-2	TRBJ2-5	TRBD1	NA	TGTGCCAGCAGCCGGGACAGGGGGCAAGAGACCCAGTACTTC	CASSRDRGQETQYF
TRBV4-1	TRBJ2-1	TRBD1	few	TGCGCCAGCAGCCGTCAAATGGGGACAGGGAACGTCAATGAGCAGTTCTTC	CASSRQMGTGNVNEQFF
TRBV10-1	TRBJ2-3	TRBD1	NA	TGCGCCAGCAGCCCCGGACAGGGCTGGGCAGATACGCAGTATTTT	CASSPGQGWADTQYF
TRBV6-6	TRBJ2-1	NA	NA	TGTGCCAGCAGTTTTCAGGGCAATGAGCAGTTCTTC	CASSFQGNEQFF
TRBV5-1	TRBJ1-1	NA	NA	TGCGCCAGCAGCTTGGCCCCCCCCCGAGGAGACACTGAAGCTTTCTTT	CASSLAPPRGDTEAFF
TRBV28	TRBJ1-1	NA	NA	TGTGCCAGCAGTAAACCGGGACATTTGAACACTGAAGCTTTCTTT	CASSKPGHLNTEAFF
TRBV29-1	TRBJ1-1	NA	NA	TGCAGCGTTCTCCGGACAGCCAACACTGAAGCTTTCTTT	CSVLRTANTEAFF
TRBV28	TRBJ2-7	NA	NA	TGTGCCAGCTCGTTCTTGATGGGGGGTAGCTTTTCCTACGAGCAGTACTTC	CASSFLMGGSFSYEQYF
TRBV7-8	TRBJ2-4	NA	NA	TGTGCCAGCAGCCTGGGACTTTTACTAGCCAAAAACATTCAGTACTTC	CASSLGLLLAKNIQYF
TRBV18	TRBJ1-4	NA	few	TGTGCCAGCTCACCACGCAGGAATCCGACAGGCGGAATGGAAAAACTGTTTTTT	CASSPRRNPTGGMEKLFF
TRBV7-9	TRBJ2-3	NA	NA	TGTGCCAGCAGCTTAGAGGCGGGTAGCACAGATACGCAGTATTTT	CASSLEAGSTDTQYF
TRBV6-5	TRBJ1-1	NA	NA	TGTGCCAGCAGTTACGGTCCTCAGGGAACCCCTGAAGCTTTCTTT	CASSYGPQGTPEAFF
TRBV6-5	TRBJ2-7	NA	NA	TGTGCCAGCAGAGGAGCGGACTCCTACGAGCAGTACTTC	CASRGADSYEQYF
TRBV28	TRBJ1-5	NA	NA	TGTGCCAGCAGTCAGGACATTCAGCCCCAGCATTTT	CASSQDIQPQHF
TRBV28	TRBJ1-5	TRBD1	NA	TGTGCCAGCAGAACGGACAGGGTCCAGCCCCAGCATTTT	CASRTDRVQPQHF
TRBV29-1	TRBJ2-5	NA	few	TGCAGCGTTGAATTAGGGACCGGGGGGACCCAGTACTTC	CSVELGTGGTQYF
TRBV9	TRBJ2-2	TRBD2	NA	TGTGCCAGCAGCGGCGGACTAGCGGGAGGTCATAACACCGGGGAGCTGTTTTTT	CASSGGLAGGHNTGELFF
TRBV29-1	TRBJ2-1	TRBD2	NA	TGCAGCGTATGGATAATCGGGACTAACAATGAGCAGTTCTTC	CSVWIIGTNNEQFF
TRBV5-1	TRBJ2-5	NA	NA	TGCGCCAGCAGCTACCAGGGAGAGACCCAGTACTTC	CASSYQGETQYF
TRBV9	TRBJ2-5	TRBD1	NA	TGTGCCAGCAGCGTGGGACAGGGCTACCAAGAGACCCAGTACTTC	CASSVGQGYQETQYF
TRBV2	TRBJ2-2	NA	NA	TGTGCCAGCAGTGTCGTTGAGGGGAACACCGGGGAGCTGTTTTTT	CASSVVEGNTGELFF
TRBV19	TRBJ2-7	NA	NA	TGTGCCAGTAGTACCCCCGAGGCAGGGGGGTACGAGCAGTACTTC	CASSTPEAGGYEQYF
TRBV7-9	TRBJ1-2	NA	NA	TGTGCCAGCAGGTTGGGAGAGGGTGACTATGGCTACACCTTC	CASRLGEGDYGYTF
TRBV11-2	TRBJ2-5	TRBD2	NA	TGTGCCAGCAGCTTTCGGGGGGGACTAGCGGGACAAGAGACCCAGTACTTC	CASSFRGGLAGQETQYF
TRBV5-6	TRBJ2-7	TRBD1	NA	TGTGCCAGCAGCACTTATACCCGGGACAGAGCCTACGAGCAGTACTTC	CASSTYTRDRAYEQYF
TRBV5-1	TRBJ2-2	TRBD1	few	TGCGCCAGCAGCCCGACCGGGACAGGGACCGGGGAGCTGTTTTTT	CASSPTGTGTGELFF
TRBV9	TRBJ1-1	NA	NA	TGTGCCAGCAGCCCTCGAGGGATCATGAACACTGAAGCTTTCTTT	CASSPRGIMNTEAFF
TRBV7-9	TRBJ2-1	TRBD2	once	TGTGCCAGCAGCTCCGGCCGACTAGCTCACTACAATGAGCAGTTCTTC	CASSSGRLAHYNEQFF
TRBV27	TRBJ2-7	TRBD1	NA	TGTGCCAGCAGTTTTAGGGGGCTAAGCTCCTACGAGCAGTACTTC	CASSFRGLSSYEQYF
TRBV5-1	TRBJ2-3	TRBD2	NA	TGCGCCAGCAGCTTGGGCCCGGCGGGGGGGGCTAGCACAGATACGCAGTATTTT	CASSLGPAGGASTDTQYF
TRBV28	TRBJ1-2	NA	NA	TGTGCCAGCAGAGGGGTCATCGATGGCTACACCTTC	CASRGVIDGYTF
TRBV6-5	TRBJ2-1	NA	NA	TGTGCCAGCAGCAATCAAAACAATGAGCAGTTCTTC	CASSNQNNEQFF
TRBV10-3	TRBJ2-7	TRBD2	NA	TGTGCCATCAGTGAGATAGATCGTAGAGCGGGAGAAGGCGAGCAGTACTTC	CAISEIDRRAGEGEQYF
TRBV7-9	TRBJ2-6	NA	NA	TGTGCCAGCAGCTTCCAGGGTGCTGGGGCCAACGTCCTGACTTTC	CASSFQGAGANVLTF
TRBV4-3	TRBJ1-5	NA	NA	TGCGCCAGCAGCCAAGACAGGGCCAATCAGCCCCAGCATTTT	CASSQDRANQPQHF